In this sample, the clone carrying this T cell receptor (beta chain) is large. Its matching antigen is unknown. The record originates from a study of T cell responses to AZD1222 COVID-19 vaccine. Using immunoSEQ multiplex PCR, the repertoire was profiled, and TCRdb retains in-frame clones only, with some absent. The sample contains about 47,000 clones, over 75% of which appear only once. This CDR3 spans 11 amino acids. With 10 bases removed from V and 0 bases from J, the gap between germline ends came to 6 bases. Germline V gene sequence: CDR1 LNHDA, CDR2 SQIVND (reference sequence). Study-level points and caveats: Repertoire samples came only from after the peak T cell response. Baseline antibody screening turned up just 6 or 7 seropositive AZD1222 recipients.

The material was peripheral blood, obtained 28 days after the second dose of the MenACWY control vaccine. The sequence was collected from an adult who received the MenACWY meningococcal vaccine as a control. The chain employs TRBV19 and TRBJ1-2; D not certain. CDR3 nucleotide sequence: TGTGCCACCGATACTAACTATGGCTACACCTTC. Protein: CATDTNYGYTF.